Following are 6 T cell receptor beta chains from one sample sequenced in a study of T cell repertoires in cytomegalovirus infection. TCRdb analysed the reads with MiXCR anew, one entry per CDR3 protein. The data show 200,000 to 300,000 distinct CDR3 sequences, with 6% to 8% seen just once and under 7.5% held by the top ten. The sequencing sample was made of PBMCs. These receptors originate from a human donor in good health (CMV status not recorded). Some clones in this sample may be carry-over from other donors' samples.

The CDR3 DNA reads TGTGCTAGTGGTTTGGATTGGGACAGGGACTACAATGAGCAGTTCTTC. Amino acid sequence: CASGLDWDRDYNEQFF. The rearrangement links TRBV12-5 to TRBJ2-1; 9 nucleotides match TRBD1. CDR1 and CDR2 from the germline V gene are LGHNT and FRNRAP. The CDR3 has 16 amino acids. The V gene end was trimmed by 1 base and the J gene end by 3 bases; junction bases not matched to a gene: 4.

The chain recombines TRBV6-5 with TRBJ2-2, with 11 bases fitting TRBD2. The CDR3 sequence is 18 residues long. J was trimmed by 11 bases and V by 3 bases; bases with no gene match: 17. Germline V CDR1 and CDR2: MNHEY, SVGAGI. This CDR3 is CASSYSRGLAANNGELFF. CDR3 nucleotide sequence: TGTGCCAGCAGTTATTCACGGGGACTAGCGGCGAACAACGGTGAGCTGTTTTTT.

This clonotype was recorded at least ten times. The chain employs TRBV7-2 and TRBJ2-3, with D maybe TRBD1 (6 bases). CDR1 and CDR2 from the germline V gene are SGHTA and FQGNSA. Trimming removed 1 base at V and 4 bases at J, with 9 bases between. The CDR3 sequence is 14 residues long. The CDR3 reads CASSLGWGPDTQYF. The CDR3 bases are TGTGCCAGCAGCTTAGGGTGGGGGCCAGATACGCAGTATTTT.

The sample holds many counts of this clonotype. V usage is TRBV6-5 and J usage is TRBJ1-6, with unresolved D. The V gene lost 4 bases and the J gene lost 10 bases, with 17 bases spanning the gap. Germline CDR1 reads MNHEY; CDR2 reads SVGAGI. CDR3 length equals 15 residues. This chain's CDR3 is CASSFGTPMGSPLHF. Written as DNA, the CDR3 is TGTGCCAGCAGTTTCGGAACTCCGATGGGGTCACCCCTCCACTTT.

This clonotype was observed at least ten times. The rearrangement joins TRBV7-6 to TRBJ2-5; D is unclear. This CDR3 comprises 12 residues. V was shortened by 3 bases and J by 1 base, with 3 bases between the two germline ends. CDR1 and CDR2 from the germline V gene are SGHVS and FNYEAQ. This CDR3 reads CASSFRQETQYF. DNA of the CDR3: TGTGCCAGCAGCTTCCGCCAAGAGACCCAGTACTTC.

The table lists this clonotype with many counts. The chain joins TRBV7-2 to TRBJ2-4; no firm D call. V lost 3 bases to trimming and J lost 1 base, with 10 bases between them. This CDR3 region has 15 residues. Germline assignment: CDR1 SGHTA and CDR2 FQGNSA. The CDR3 DNA follows: TGTGCCAGCAGCTTTTTGTCCGGGGCCAAAAACATTCAGTACTTC. This translates into CASSFLSGAKNIQYF.